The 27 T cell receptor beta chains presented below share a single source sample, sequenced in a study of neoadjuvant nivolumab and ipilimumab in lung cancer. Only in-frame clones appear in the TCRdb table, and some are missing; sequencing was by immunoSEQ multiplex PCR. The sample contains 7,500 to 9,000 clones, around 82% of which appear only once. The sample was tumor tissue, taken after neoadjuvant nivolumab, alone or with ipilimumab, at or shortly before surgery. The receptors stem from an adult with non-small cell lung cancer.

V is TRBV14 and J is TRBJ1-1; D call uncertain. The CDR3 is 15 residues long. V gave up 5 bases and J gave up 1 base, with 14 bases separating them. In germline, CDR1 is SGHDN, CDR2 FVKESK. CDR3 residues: CASSGSTEWNTEAFF. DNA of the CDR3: TGTGCCAGCAGCGGTAGTACCGAATGGAACACTGAAGCTTTCTTT. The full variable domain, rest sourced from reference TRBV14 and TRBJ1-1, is EAGVTQFPSHSVIEKGQTVTLRCDPISGHDNLYWYRRVMGKEIKFLLHFVKESKQDESGMPNNRFLAERTGGTYSTLKVQPAELEDSGVYFCASSGSTEWNTEAFFGQGTRLTVV.

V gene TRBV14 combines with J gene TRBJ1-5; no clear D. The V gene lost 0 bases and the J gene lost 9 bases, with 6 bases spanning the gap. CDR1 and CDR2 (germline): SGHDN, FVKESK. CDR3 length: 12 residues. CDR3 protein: CASSQDPRPQHF. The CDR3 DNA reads TGTGCCAGCAGCCAAGATCCCCGGCCCCAGCATTTT.

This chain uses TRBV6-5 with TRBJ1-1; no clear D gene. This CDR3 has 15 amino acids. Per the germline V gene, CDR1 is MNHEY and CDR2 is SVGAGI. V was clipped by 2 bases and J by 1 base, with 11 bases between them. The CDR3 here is CASSYKGPWNTEAFF. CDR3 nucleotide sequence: TGTGCCAGCAGTTACAAAGGCCCGTGGAACACTGAAGCTTTCTTT.

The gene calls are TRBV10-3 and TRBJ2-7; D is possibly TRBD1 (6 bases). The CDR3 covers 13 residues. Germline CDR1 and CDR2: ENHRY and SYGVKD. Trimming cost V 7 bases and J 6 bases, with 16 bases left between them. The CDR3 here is CAITGLQGGEQYF. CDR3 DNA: TGTGCCATCACCGGACTCCAAGGGGGCGAGCAGTACTTC.

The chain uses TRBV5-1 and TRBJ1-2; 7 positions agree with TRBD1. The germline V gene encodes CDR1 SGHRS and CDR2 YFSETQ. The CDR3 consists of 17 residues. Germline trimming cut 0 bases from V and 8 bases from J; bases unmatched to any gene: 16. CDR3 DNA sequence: TGCGCCAGCAGCTTGGTAGGGGGCTCGCCGTCTTTCGGGGGCTACACCTTC. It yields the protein CASSLVGGSPSFGGYTF.

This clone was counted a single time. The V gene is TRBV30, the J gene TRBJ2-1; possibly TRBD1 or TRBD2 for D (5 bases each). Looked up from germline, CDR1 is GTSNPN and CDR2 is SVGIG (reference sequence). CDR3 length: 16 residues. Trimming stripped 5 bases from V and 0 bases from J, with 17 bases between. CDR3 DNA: TGTGCCTGGGTACGGGGCCCTTTCAGCTCCTACAATGAGCAGTTCTTC. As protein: CAWVRGPFSSYNEQFF.

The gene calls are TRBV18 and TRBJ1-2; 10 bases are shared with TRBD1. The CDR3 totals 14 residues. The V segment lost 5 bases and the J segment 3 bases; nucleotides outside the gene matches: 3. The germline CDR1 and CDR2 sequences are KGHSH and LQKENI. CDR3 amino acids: CASSYGQGDYGYTF. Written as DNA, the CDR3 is TGTGCCAGCTCATACGGACAGGGGGACTATGGCTACACCTTC.

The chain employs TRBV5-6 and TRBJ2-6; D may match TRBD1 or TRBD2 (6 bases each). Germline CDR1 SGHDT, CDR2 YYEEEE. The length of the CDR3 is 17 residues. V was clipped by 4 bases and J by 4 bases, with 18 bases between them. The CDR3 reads CASSAKWRGVGANVLTF. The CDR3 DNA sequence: TGTGCCAGCAGCGCAAAGTGGAGGGGGGTCGGGGCCAACGTCCTGACTTTC.

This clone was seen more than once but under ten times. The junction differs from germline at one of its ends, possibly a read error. In nucleotides, the CDR3 is TGTGCCAGCAGCTTAGAACGACGTCCTCGCTTC. Protein product: CASSLERRPRF. The V and J genes are TRBV7-2 and TRBJ1-2; D is ambiguous. CDR3 length: 11 amino acids. Germline V gene data show CDR1 as SGHTA and CDR2 as FQGNSA.

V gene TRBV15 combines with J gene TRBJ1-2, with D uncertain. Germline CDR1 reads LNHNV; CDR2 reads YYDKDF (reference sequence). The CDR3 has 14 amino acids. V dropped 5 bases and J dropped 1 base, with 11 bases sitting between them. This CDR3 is CATSRLAGNYGYTF. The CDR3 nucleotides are TGTGCCACCAGCCGCCTGGCGGGTAACTATGGCTACACCTTC.

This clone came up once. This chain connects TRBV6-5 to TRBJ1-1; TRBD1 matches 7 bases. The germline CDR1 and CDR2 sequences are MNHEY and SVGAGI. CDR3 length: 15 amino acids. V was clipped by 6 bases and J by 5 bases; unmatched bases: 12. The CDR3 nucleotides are TGTGCCAGCAGCCTACTCGACAGGGAGGCTACTGAAGCTTTCTTT. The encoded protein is CASSLLDREATEAFF.

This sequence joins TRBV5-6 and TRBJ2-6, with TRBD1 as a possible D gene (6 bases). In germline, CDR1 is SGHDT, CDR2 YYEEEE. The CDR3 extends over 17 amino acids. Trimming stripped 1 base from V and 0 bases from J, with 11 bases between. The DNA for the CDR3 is TGTGCCAGCAGCTTGCAGGGGTCCCACTCTGGGGCCAACGTCCTGACTTTC. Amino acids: CASSLQGSHSGANVLTF. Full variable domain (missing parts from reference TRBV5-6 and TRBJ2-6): DAGVTQSPTHLIKTRGQQVTLRCSPKSGHDTVSWYQQALGQGPQFIFQYYEEEERQRGNFPDRFSGHQFPNYSSELNVNALLLGDSALYLCASSLQGSHSGANVLTFGAGSRLTVL.

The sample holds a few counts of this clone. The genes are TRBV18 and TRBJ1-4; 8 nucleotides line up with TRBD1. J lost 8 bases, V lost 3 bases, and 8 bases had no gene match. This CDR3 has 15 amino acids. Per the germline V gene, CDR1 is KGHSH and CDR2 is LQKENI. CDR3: CASSPSDRAGEKLFF. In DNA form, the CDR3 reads TGTGCCAGCTCACCTTCGGACAGGGCTGGAGAAAAACTGTTTTTT.

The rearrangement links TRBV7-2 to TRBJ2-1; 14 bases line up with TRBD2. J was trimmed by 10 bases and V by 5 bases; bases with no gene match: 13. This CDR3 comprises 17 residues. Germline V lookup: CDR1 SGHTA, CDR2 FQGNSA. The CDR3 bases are TGTGCCAGCAGCCAAATTTCCGGGACTAGCGGGAGTCGGGAGCAGTTCTTC. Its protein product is CASSQISGTSGSREQFF.

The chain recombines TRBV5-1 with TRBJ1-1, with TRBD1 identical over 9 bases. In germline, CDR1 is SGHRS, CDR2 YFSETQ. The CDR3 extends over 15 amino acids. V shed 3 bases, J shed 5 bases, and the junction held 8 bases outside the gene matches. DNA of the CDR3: TGCGCCAGCAGCTCCGGACAGGGGCTGGGAACTGAAGCTTTCTTT. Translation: CASSSGQGLGTEAFF.

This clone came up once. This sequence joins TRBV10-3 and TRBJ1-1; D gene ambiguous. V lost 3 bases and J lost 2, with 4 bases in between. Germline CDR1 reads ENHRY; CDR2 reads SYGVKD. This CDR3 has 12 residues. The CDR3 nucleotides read TGTGCCATCAGTGACAGTAACACTGAAGCTTTCTTT. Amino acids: CAISDSNTEAFF.

The CDR3 DNA follows: TGTGCCAGCAATATAGCGGGACCTTACAATGAGCAGTTCTTC. This codes for CASNIAGPYNEQFF. V usage is TRBV2 and J usage is TRBJ2-1, with 8 bases identical to TRBD2. CDR1 is SNHLY and CDR2 is FYNNEI in the germline V gene. This CDR3 comprises 14 residues. V lost 7 bases and J lost 4; bases outside the gene matches: 6. Combining the CDR3 with reference TRBV2 and TRBJ2-1 gives the whole variable domain EPEVTQTPSHQVTQMGQEVILRCVPISNHLYFYWYRQILGQKVEFLVSFYNNEISEKSEIFDDQFSVERPDGSNFTLKIRSTKLEDSAMYFCASNIAGPYNEQFFGPGTRLTVL.

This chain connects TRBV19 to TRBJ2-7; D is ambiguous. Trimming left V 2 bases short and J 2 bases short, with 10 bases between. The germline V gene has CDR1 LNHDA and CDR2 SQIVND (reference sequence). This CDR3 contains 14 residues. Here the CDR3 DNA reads TGTGCCAGTAGTATAAACCCACAGACCTACGAGCAGTACTTC. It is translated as CASSINPQTYEQYF. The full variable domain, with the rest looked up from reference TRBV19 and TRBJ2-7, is DGGITQSPKYLFRKEGQNVTLSCEQNLNHDAMYWYRQDPGQGLRLIYYSQIVNDFQKGDIAEGYSVSREKKESFPLTVTSAQKNPTAFYLCASSINPQTYEQYFGPGTRLTVT.

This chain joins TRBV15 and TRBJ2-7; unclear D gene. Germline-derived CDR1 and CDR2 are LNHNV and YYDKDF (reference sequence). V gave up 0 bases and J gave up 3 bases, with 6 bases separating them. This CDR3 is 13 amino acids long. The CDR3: CATSRDPNYEQYF. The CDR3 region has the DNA TGTGCCACCAGCAGAGATCCGAACTACGAGCAGTACTTC. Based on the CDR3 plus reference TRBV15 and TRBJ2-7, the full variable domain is DAMVIQNPRYQVTQFGKPVTLSCSQTLNHNVMYWYQQKSSQAPKLLFHYYDKDFNNEADTPDNFQSRRPNTSFCFLDIRSPGLGDTAMYLCATSRDPNYEQYFGPGTRLTVT.

The CDR3 spells CASSDRRGGELFF. In DNA form, the CDR3 reads TGTGCCAGCAGTGACCGCCGAGGCGGGGAGCTGTTTTTT. This chain uses TRBV6-4 with TRBJ2-2, with no clear D. CDR3 length: 13 amino acids. CDR1 and CDR2 (germline): MRHNA, SNTAGT. Trimming cost V 2 bases and J 7 bases, with 8 bases left between them.

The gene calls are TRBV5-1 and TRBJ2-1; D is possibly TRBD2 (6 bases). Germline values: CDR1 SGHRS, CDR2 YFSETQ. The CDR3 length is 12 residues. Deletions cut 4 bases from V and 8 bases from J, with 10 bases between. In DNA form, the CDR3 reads TGCGCCAGCAGCCTCATAGCGGATGAGCAGTTCTTC. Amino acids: CASSLIADEQFF.

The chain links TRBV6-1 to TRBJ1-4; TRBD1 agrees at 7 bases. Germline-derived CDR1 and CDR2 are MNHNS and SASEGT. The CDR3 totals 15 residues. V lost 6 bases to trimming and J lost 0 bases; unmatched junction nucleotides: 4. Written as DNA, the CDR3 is TGTGCCAGCAGGGGGACAGCCTCAACTAATGAAAAACTGTTTTTT. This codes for CASRGTASTNEKLFF.

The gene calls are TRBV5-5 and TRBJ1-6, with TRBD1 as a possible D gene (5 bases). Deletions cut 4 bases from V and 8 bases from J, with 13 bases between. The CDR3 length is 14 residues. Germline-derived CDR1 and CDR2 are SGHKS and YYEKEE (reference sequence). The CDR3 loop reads CASSGTGGYSPLHF. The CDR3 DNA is TGTGCCAGCAGCGGGACTGGAGGATATTCACCCCTCCACTTT.

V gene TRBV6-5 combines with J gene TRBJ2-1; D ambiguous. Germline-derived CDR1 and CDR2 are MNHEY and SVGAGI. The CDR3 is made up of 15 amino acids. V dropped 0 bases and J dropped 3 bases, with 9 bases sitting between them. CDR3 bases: TGTGCCAGCAGTTACTCGTCGCGGAACTACAATGAGCAGTTCTTC. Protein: CASSYSSRNYNEQFF.

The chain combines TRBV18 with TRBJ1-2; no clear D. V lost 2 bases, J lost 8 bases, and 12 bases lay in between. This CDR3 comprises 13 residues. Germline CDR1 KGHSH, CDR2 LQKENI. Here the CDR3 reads CASSPGIQEGYTF. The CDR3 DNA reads TGTGCCAGCTCACCAGGAATTCAGGAGGGCTACACCTTC.

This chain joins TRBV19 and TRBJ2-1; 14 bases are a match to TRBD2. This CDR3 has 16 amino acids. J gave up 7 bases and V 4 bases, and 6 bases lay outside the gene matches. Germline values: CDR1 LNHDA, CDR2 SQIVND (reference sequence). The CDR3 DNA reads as TGTGCCAGTAGTAAAGGACTAGCGGGAGGAGAGAATGAGCAGTTCTTC. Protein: CASSKGLAGGENEQFF.

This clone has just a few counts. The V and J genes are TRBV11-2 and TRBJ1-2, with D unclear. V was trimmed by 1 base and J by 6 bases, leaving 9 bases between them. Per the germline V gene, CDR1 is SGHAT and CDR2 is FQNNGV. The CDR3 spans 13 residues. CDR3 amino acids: CASSLVLGDGYTF. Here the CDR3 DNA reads TGTGCCAGCAGCTTAGTTTTGGGCGATGGCTACACCTTC.